This TCR beta chain comes out of a study of T cells after yellow fever vaccination. The authors made TCR cDNA by 5'RACE template switching, adding a universal primer site and UMIs. TCRdb ran MiXCR on the 5' RACE reads and lists one entry per CDR3 protein. The table includes roughly 190,000 distinct CDR3 sequences, about 10% detected once. CDR1 MNHNY and CDR2 SVGAGI come from the germline V gene (reference sequence). The length of the CDR3 is 16 residues. The ends were cut back, 0 bases at V and 5 bases at J, with 16 bases in the middle. This TCR was sampled from a man younger than 35 who received the YFV17D yellow fever vaccine. The sequences come from CD8+ T cells sorted from PBMCs, collected 15 days after the yellow fever booster vaccination. The chain links TRBV6-6 to TRBJ2-5; perhaps TRBD1 as D (6 bases). CDR3 nucleotide sequence: TGTGCCAGCAGTTACTCGATAGGACAGAGGATCGAGACCCAGTACTTC. Its translation is CASSYSIGQRIETQYF.